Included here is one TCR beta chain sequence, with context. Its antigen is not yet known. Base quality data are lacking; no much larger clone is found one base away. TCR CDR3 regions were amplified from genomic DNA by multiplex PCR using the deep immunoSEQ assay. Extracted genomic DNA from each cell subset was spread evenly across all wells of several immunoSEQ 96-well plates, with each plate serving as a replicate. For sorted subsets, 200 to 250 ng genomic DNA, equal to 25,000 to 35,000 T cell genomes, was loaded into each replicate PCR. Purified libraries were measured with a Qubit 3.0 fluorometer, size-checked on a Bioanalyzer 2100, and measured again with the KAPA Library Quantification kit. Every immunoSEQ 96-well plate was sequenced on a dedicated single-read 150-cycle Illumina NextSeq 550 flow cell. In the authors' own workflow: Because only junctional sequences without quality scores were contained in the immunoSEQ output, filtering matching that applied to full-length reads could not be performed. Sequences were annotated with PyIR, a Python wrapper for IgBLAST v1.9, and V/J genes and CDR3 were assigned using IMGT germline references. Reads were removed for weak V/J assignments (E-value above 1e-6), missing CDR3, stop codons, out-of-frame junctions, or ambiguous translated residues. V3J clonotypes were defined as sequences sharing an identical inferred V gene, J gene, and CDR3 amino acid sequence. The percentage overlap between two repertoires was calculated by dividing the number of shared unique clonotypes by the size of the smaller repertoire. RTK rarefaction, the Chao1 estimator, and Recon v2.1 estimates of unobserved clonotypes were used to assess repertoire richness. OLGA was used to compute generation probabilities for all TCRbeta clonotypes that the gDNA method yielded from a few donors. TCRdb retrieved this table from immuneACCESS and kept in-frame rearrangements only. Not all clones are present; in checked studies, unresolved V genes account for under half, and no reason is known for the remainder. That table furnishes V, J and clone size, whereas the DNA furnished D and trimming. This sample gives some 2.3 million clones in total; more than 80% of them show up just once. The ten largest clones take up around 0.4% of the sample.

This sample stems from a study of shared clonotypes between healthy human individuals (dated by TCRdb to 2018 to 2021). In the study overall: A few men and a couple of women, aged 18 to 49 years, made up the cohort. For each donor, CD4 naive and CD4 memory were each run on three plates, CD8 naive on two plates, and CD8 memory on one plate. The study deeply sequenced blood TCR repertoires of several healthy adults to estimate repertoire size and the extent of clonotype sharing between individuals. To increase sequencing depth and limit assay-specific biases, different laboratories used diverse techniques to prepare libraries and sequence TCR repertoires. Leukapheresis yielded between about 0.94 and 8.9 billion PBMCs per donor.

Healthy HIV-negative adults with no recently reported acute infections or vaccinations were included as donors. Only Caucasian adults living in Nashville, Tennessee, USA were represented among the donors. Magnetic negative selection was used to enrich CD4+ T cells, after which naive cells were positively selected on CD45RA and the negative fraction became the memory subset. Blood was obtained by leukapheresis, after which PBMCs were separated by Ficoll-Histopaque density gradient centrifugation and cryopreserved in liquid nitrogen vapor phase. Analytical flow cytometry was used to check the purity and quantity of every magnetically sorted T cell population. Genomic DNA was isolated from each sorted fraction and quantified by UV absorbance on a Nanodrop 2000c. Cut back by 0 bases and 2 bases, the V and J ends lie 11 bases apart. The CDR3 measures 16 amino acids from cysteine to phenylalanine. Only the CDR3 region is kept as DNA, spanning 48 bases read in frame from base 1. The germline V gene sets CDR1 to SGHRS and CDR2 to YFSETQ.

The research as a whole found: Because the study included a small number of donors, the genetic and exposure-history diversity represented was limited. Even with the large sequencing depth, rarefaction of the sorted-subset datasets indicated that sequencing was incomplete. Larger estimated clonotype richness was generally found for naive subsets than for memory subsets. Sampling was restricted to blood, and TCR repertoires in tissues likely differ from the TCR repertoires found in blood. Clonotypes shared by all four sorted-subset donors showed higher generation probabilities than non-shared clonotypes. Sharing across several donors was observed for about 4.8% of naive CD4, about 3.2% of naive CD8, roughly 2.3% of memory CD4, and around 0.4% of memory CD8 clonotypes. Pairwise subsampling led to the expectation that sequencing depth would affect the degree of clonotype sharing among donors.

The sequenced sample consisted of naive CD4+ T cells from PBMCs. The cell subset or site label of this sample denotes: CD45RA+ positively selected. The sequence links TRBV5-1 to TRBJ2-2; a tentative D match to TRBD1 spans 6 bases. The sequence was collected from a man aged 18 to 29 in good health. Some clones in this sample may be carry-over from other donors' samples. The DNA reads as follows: TGCGCCAGCAGCTTGGCCGGGACACATAACACCGGGGAGCTGTTTTTT. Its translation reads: CASSLAGTHNTGELFF.